These 23 T cell receptor beta chains were sequenced from one sample in a study of blood T cell repertoires in COVID-19. The repertoire was sequenced with immunoSEQ multiplex PCR; TCRdb's copy has only in-frame clones and lacks some. The sample holds around 100,000 clones, 80% to 90% seen once. Sequencing used peripheral blood. These receptors were obtained from a woman aged 45-65 years with acute or convalescent COVID-19.

CDR3 protein: CATSLTGSSTDTQYF. The CDR3 nucleotides are TGTGCCACCAGCCTGACAGGGTCTAGCACAGATACGCAGTATTTT. The rearrangement joins TRBV24-1 to TRBJ2-3, with TRBD1 identical over 7 bases. Germline V gene data show CDR1 as KGHDR and CDR2 as SFDVKD. This CDR3 comprises 15 residues. The V segment lost 7 bases and the J segment 0 bases; nucleotides outside the gene matches: 6.

The chain links TRBV3-1 (or the pseudogene TRBV3-2) to TRBJ2-2; maybe TRBD1 (6 bases). Trimming removed 2 bases from V and 7 bases from J, with 20 bases in between. Germline V gene lookup returns CDR1 LGHDT and CDR2 YNNKEL (reference sequence). CDR3 size: 17 residues. In DNA form, the CDR3 reads TGTGCCAGCAGCCAACTCGAGACAGGTTGGTCGAGCGGGGAGCTGTTTTTT. Residues: CASSQLETGWSSGELFF.

The rearrangement links TRBV2 to TRBJ1-2, with D possibly TRBD1 on 6 matching bases. Germline CDR1 SNHLY, CDR2 FYNNEI. The CDR3 runs 15 residues. V dropped 3 bases and J dropped 4 bases, with 15 bases sitting between them. CDR3 protein: CASSDKAGAIYGYTF. The CDR3 DNA follows: TGTGCCAGCAGTGATAAAGCAGGGGCCATCTATGGCTACACCTTC.

The chain carries TRBV12-3 or TRBV12-4 and TRBJ1-1; 7 bases match TRBD1. The CDR3 runs to 13 residues. Trimming cost V 5 bases and J 7 bases; bases outside gene matches: 7. The CDR3 reads CASSPGTALEAFF. The DNA of the CDR3 is TGTGCCAGCAGTCCCGGGACAGCACTTGAAGCTTTCTTT.

The gene calls are TRBV15 and TRBJ2-3, with D possibly matching TRBD2 (5 bases). The CDR3 extends over 14 amino acids. V lost 1 base and J 5 bases, leaving 10 bases between the germline ends. Germline-derived CDR1 and CDR2 are LNHNV and YYDKDF (reference sequence). CDR3 protein: CATSRVEGVDTQYF. The CDR3 nucleotides read TGTGCCACCAGCAGAGTTGAGGGAGTAGATACGCAGTATTTT.

This chain connects TRBV12-3 or TRBV12-4 to TRBJ1-2, with D tentatively TRBD1 (6 bases). The V end was cut by 2 bases, the J end by 7 bases, with 11 bases between. The CDR3 contains 13 residues. CDR3 bases: TGTGCCAGCAGTTTACAGGGGTATGGTGGCTACACCTTC. Its translation is CASSLQGYGGYTF.

The CDR3 region is CAWRKASAEAFF. In nucleotides, the CDR3 is TGTGCCTGGAGGAAGGCCAGCGCTGAAGCTTTCTTT. The rearrangement uses TRBV30 and TRBJ1-1; D is undetermined. CDR1 GTSNPN and CDR2 SVGIG come from the germline V gene (reference sequence). CDR3 size: 12 residues. V was trimmed by 3 bases and J by 6 bases, leaving 11 bases between them.

This chain links TRBV7-2 with TRBJ2-6; no clear D. The germline CDR1 and CDR2 sequences are SGHTA and FQGNSA. Trimming took off 0 bases at V and 0 bases at J, with 9 bases between the two ends. This CDR3 has 17 amino acids. For the CDR3, the DNA is TGTGCCAGCAGCTTAGCGTTCCTGAGCTCTGGGGCCAACGTCCTGACTTTC. The encoded protein is CASSLAFLSSGANVLTF. Together with reference TRBV7-2 and TRBJ2-6, the CDR3 gives the full variable domain: GAGVSQSPSNKVTEKGKDVELRCDPISGHTALYWYRQSLGQGLEFLIYFQGNSAPDKSGLPSDRFSAERTGGSVSTLTIQRTQQEDSAVYLCASSLAFLSSGANVLTFGAGSRLTVL.

The chain links TRBV21-1 to TRBJ2-1; TRBD2, the table's D call, lacks a check against the DNA. TRBV21-1 is assigned pseudogene status. This CDR3 spans 17 amino acids. This chain's CDR3 is CASSKIGSSCSYNEQFF. The CDR3 region has the DNA TGTGCCAGCAGCAAAATCGGTTCTAGTTGTTCCTACAATGAGCAGTTCTTC.

V usage is TRBV19 and J usage is TRBJ1-1, with 9 bases fitting TRBD1. CDR1 LNHDA and CDR2 SQIVND come from the germline V gene (reference sequence). The ends lost 6 bases at V and 5 bases at J; junction bases unmatched: 13. The CDR3 is made up of 16 amino acids. CDR3 DNA sequence: TGTGCCAGTAGCCTACCCAGGGACAGGGCAAATACTGAAGCTTTCTTT. Protein product: CASSLPRDRANTEAFF.

The chain joins TRBV24-1 to TRBJ1-4; 8 bases line up with TRBD1. There are 15 residues in the CDR3. V shed 4 bases, J shed 8 bases, and the junction held 8 bases outside the gene matches. Looked up from germline, CDR1 is KGHDR and CDR2 is SFDVKD. In nucleotides, the CDR3 is TGTGCCACCAGTGAGTCGCAGGGGGCGAGGGAAAAACTGTTTTTT. Translating it yields CATSESQGAREKLFF.

V is TRBV6-1 and J is TRBJ2-3; the match to TRBD1 covers 8 bases. The J segment lost 1 base and the V segment lost 3 bases, leaving 0 bases of the junction unmatched. The CDR3 consists of 14 residues. Germline V gene sequence: CDR1 MNHNS, CDR2 SASEGT. This CDR3 reads CASSDRGRTDTQYF. The CDR3 region has the DNA TGTGCCAGCAGTGACAGGGGGCGCACAGATACGCAGTATTTT.

This chain joins TRBV2 and TRBJ2-7; 8 nucleotides agree with TRBD2. The germline gives CDR1 SNHLY, CDR2 FYNNEI. This CDR3 has 11 amino acids. The V and J ends lost 5 bases and 9 bases, in that order; junction bases with no gene match: 3. The CDR3, as DNA: TGTGCCAGCAGTCCGGCGGGGGGGCAGTACTTC. It codes for CASSPAGGQYF.

This sequence joins TRBV5-1 and TRBJ2-3, with D hard to call. CDR1 and CDR2 (germline): SGHRS, YFSETQ. V was clipped by 2 bases and J by 6 bases, with 13 bases between them. The CDR3 runs 14 residues. The CDR3, as DNA: TGCGCCAGCAGCTTCCAGAGACTCGAGGATACGCAGTATTTT. It yields the protein CASSFQRLEDTQYF.

The J gene is TRBJ2-7, the V gene TRBV6-5; TRBD1 agrees at 8 bases. Germline V gene lookup returns CDR1 MNHEY and CDR2 SVGAGI. V lost 0 bases and J lost 6; bases outside the gene matches: 7. This CDR3 has 15 amino acids. CDR3 bases: TGTGCCAGCAGTTACTCGGCAGGGGGCAAAGCCGAGCAGTACTTC. This sequence encodes CASSYSAGGKAEQYF.

This clone came up once. The chain uses TRBV6-6 and TRBJ2-3; 11 bases are shared with TRBD2. Germline V gives CDR1 MNHNY, CDR2 SVGAGI (reference sequence). CDR3 size: 17 residues. The trim removed 5 bases at V and 0 bases at J, leaving 7 bases unmatched. The CDR3 here is CASSLGTSGRSTDTQYF. CDR3 DNA sequence: TGTGCCAGCAGTCTCGGGACTAGCGGACGCAGCACAGATACGCAGTATTTT.

This clone is a singleton in its sample. The rearrangement links TRBV27 to TRBJ2-7, with TRBD2 matching 9 bases. J gave up 1 base and V 2 bases, and 3 bases lay outside the gene matches. The CDR3 is 15 amino acids. Germline CDR1 is MNHEY and CDR2 is SMNVEV (reference sequence). The CDR3 loop reads CASSLDAGGSYEQYF. CDR3 in DNA: TGTGCCAGCAGTTTAGATGCGGGAGGGTCCTACGAGCAGTACTTC.

This CDR3 is CASSRFGGETQYF. CDR3 bases: TGTGCCAGCAGCCGCTTCGGGGGAGAGACCCAGTACTTC. The gene calls are TRBV7-7 and TRBJ2-5; D may be TRBD2 (6 bases). V gave up 5 bases and J gave up 4 bases, with 11 bases separating them. CDR3 size: 13 residues. Germline V gene data show CDR1 as SSHAT and CDR2 as FNYEAQ (reference sequence).

The chain links TRBV3-1 (or the pseudogene TRBV3-2) to TRBJ2-1; D not certain. This CDR3 has 16 amino acids. The V end lost 1 base, the J end lost 2 bases, and 12 bases lay between the germline ends. Germline-derived CDR1 and CDR2 are LGHDT and YNNKEL (reference sequence). The CDR3 DNA is TGTGCCAGCAGCCAAGGCCCCCCGGGTCCCTACAATGAGCAGTTCTTC. It yields the protein CASSQGPPGPYNEQFF.

The table lists this clone with a count of one. This chain links TRBV6-6 with TRBJ1-4; D remains unclear. V lost 6 bases, J lost 7 bases, and 15 bases lay in between. The germline CDR1 and CDR2 sequences are MNHNY and SVGAGI (reference sequence). The CDR3 totals 14 residues. The CDR3 here is CASRPWRGGEKLFF. In DNA form, the CDR3 reads TGTGCCAGCAGACCTTGGCGGGGAGGTGAAAAACTGTTTTTT.

The chain has TRBV7-2 and TRBJ1-5; 10 bases match TRBD1. Germline values: CDR1 SGHTA, CDR2 FQGNSA. The CDR3 is 15 residues long. V dropped 5 bases and J dropped 2; count of bases not matched to a gene: 3. The CDR3 coding sequence is TGTGCCAGCAGCAGGACAGGGGGGCGCAATCAGCCCCAGCATTTT. It specifies CASSRTGGRNQPQHF.

The chain recombines TRBV12-5 with TRBJ2-1, with a possible D match to TRBD2 (6 bases). This CDR3 has 14 residues. Germline V gene sequence: CDR1 LGHNT, CDR2 FRNRAP. Trimming took off 0 bases at V and 6 bases at J, with 9 bases between the two ends. The CDR3 DNA follows: TGTGCTAGTGGTTTGGTATACGGGGGCAATGAGCAGTTCTTC. Its protein is CASGLVYGGNEQFF.

The V gene is TRBV6-6, the J gene TRBJ2-1, with TRBD1 as a possible D gene (6 bases). Per the germline V gene, CDR1 is MNHNY and CDR2 is SVGAGI (reference sequence). The CDR3 contains 16 residues. Deletions cut 6 bases from V and 0 bases from J, with 15 bases between. CDR3 coding DNA: TGTGCCAGCAGCTCCGGGACAACCAGCTCCTACAATGAGCAGTTCTTC. Protein: CASSSGTTSSYNEQFF.